This is a list of T cell receptor beta chains from one sample in a study of shared clonotypes between healthy human individuals. The method was immunoSEQ multiplex PCR; TCRdb's version includes in-frame clones alone and lacks a portion of them. The table shows about 2.4 million clones, with 80% to 95% occurring only once. Material: naive CD4+ T cells from PBMCs. These receptors were taken from a man aged 18 to 29 in good health. Some clones in this sample may be carry-over from other donors' samples. Both conserved end residues are part of each CDR3. Each record gives: V gene, J gene, clone size, D gene, CDR3 protein, CDR3 DNA. The D gene is left open where the match is weak. For some rows the clone size is stated as once, few or many, or as a class when expanded; others skip it.

>TRBV5-1|TRBJ1-3|NA|TRBD1
CASSLQGTSSGNTIYF
TGCGCCAGCAGTTTACAGGGGACGAGCTCTGGAAACACCATATATTTT
>TRBV7-2|TRBJ1-4|NA|TRBD1
CASSLEGAVRIDEKLFF
TGTGCCAGCAGCTTAGAGGGGGCGGTTAGAATTGATGAAAAACTGTTTTTT
>TRBV9|TRBJ2-1|NA|NA
CASSESSSYNEQFF
TGTGCCAGCAGCGAGTCGAGCTCCTACAATGAGCAGTTCTTC
>TRBV4-1|TRBJ2-7|NA|NA
CASSQDTGPYYEQYF
TGCGCCAGCAGCCAAGATACGGGTCCCTACTACGAGCAGTACTTC
>TRBV9|TRBJ1-4|NA|NA
CASSPAGEGEKLFF
TGTGCCAGCAGCCCGGCGGGGGAGGGTGAAAAACTGTTTTTT
>TRBV20-1|TRBJ2-2|few|NA
CSAMEQTLFF
TGCAGTGCTATGGAACAGACCCTGTTTTTT
>TRBV6-5|TRBJ2-3|NA|TRBD2
CASSLLAGSTDTQYF
TGTGCCAGCAGTTTACTAGCGGGGAGCACAGATACGCAGTATTTT
>TRBV28|TRBJ1-2|NA|NA
CASRTLDGFNYGYTF
TGTGCCAGCCGAACTCTAGACGGGTTTAACTATGGCTACACCTTC
>TRBV5-6|TRBJ2-3|NA|NA
CASSPQGASTDTQYF
TGTGCCAGCAGCCCCCAAGGGGCTAGCACAGATACGCAGTATTTT
>TRBV5-1|TRBJ1-2|NA|TRBD1
CASSFTGGSGYTF
TGCGCCAGCAGCTTTACAGGGGGTTCTGGCTACACCTTC
>TRBV7-2|TRBJ1-2|NA|NA
CASSVAGAGWGYTF
TGTGCCAGCAGCGTGGCCGGGGCAGGTTGGGGCTACACCTTC
>TRBV6-5|TRBJ2-1|NA|NA
CASSYSVTGSEFF
TGTGCCAGCAGTTACTCGGTAACAGGTTCAGAGTTCTTC
>TRBV29-1|TRBJ1-1|NA|NA
CSVAAGDEAFF
TGCAGCGTTGCCGCGGGGGACGAAGCTTTCTTT
>TRBV7-2|TRBJ2-4|NA|NA
CASSHTGAEGSSIQYF
TGTGCCAGCAGCCACACAGGAGCTGAGGGGTCGAGCATTCAGTACTTC
>TRBV29-1|TRBJ2-7|NA|TRBD1
CSVEPQGSGYEQYF
TGCAGCGTTGAGCCACAGGGGAGCGGCTACGAGCAGTACTTC
>TRBV28|TRBJ2-1|NA|TRBD2
CASSLAGGPGYEQFF
TGTGCCAGCAGCTTAGCGGGAGGCCCTGGGTATGAGCAGTTCTTC
>TRBV4-1|TRBJ2-7|NA|NA
CASSPSPGAYEQYF
TGCGCCAGCAGCCCAAGCCCGGGGGCCTACGAGCAGTACTTC
>TRBV29-1|TRBJ1-2|NA|NA
CSTRTQANYGYTF
TGCAGCACCCGGACCCAAGCTAACTATGGCTACACCTTC
>TRBV9|TRBJ2-2|NA|NA
CASSVGGNSYTGELFF
TGTGCCAGCAGCGTAGGCGGGAACTCTTACACCGGGGAGCTGTTTTTT
>TRBV27|TRBJ2-6|NA|NA
CALGANVLTF
TGTGCCCTTGGGGCCAACGTCCTGACTTTC
>TRBV10-3|TRBJ1-1|NA|NA
CATRSRAQNTEAFF
TGTGCCACCCGTAGTAGGGCACAGAACACTGAAGCTTTCTTT
>TRBV2|TRBJ2-3|NA|NA
CASSDRVTQDTQYF
TGTGCCAGCAGTGATCGCGTTACACAAGATACGCAGTATTTT
>TRBV28|TRBJ2-7|NA|NA
CASSFGGSGSHEQYF
TGTGCCAGCAGTTTTGGCGGGTCAGGGAGCCACGAGCAGTACTTC
>TRBV7-9|TRBJ2-7|NA|TRBD2
CASSGAGGPYGEQYF
TGTGCCAGCAGCGGAGCGGGAGGGCCTTATGGGGAGCAGTACTTC
>TRBV28|TRBJ2-1|NA|TRBD1
CASSQAPGQVGSYNEQFF
TGTGCCAGCAGTCAGGCGCCGGGACAGGTCGGGTCCTACAATGAGCAGTTCTTC
>TRBV2|TRBJ2-7|NA|NA
CASSEQGISYEQYF
TGTGCCAGCAGTGAACAGGGGATCTCCTACGAGCAGTACTTC
>TRBV6-1|TRBJ2-7|NA|NA
CASSESPAYSYEQYF
TGTGCCAGCAGTGAATCGCCCGCCTACTCCTACGAGCAGTACTTC
>TRBV9|TRBJ2-5|NA|TRBD1
CASSFGQGVLETQYF
TGTGCCAGCAGCTTCGGACAGGGGGTTTTAGAGACCCAGTACTTC
>TRBV5-4|TRBJ2-1|NA|NA
CASSLAVGYNEQFF
TGTGCCAGCAGCTTGGCGGTGGGCTACAATGAGCAGTTCTTC
>TRBV7-9|TRBJ1-1|NA|TRBD1
CASTQTQGTVTEAFF
TGTGCCAGCACCCAAACACAGGGGACCGTCACTGAAGCTTTCTTT
>TRBV4-1|TRBJ1-3|NA|NA
CASSQVGLSGNTIYF
TGCGCCAGCAGCCAAGTGGGCCTCTCTGGAAACACCATATATTTT
>TRBV7-2|TRBJ2-3|NA|TRBD2
CASSPTRGSGSPDTQYF
TGTGCCAGCAGCCCAACGCGCGGTAGCGGGAGCCCCGATACGCAGTATTTT
>TRBV27|TRBJ2-7|NA|NA
CASSTTSGSSYEQYF
TGTGCCAGCAGTACCACTTCCGGGAGCTCCTACGAGCAGTACTTC
>TRBV10-3|TRBJ2-5|NA|NA
CAISDVGETQYF
TGTGCCATCAGTGATGTAGGAGAGACCCAGTACTTC
>TRBV18|TRBJ2-6|NA|TRBD1
CASSPRQGEGANVLTF
TGTGCCAGCTCACCACGACAGGGAGAAGGGGCCAACGTCCTGACTTTC
>TRBV5-4|TRBJ2-1|NA|NA
CASSLEPTRVYNEQFF
TGTGCCAGCAGCTTGGAGCCAACCAGGGTTTACAATGAGCAGTTCTTC
>TRBV7-8|TRBJ2-2|NA|TRBD2
CASSEVSGSVGELFF
TGTGCCAGCAGCGAGGTTAGCGGGAGTGTCGGGGAGCTGTTTTTT
>TRBV27|TRBJ2-2|NA|NA
CASSLWVAGIAGELFF
TGTGCCAGCAGTTTATGGGTGGCAGGAATTGCCGGGGAGCTGTTTTTT
>TRBV2|TRBJ1-3|NA|NA
CASSEAFAVSGNTIYF
TGTGCCAGCAGTGAAGCGTTCGCCGTCTCTGGAAACACCATATATTTT
>TRBV7-3|TRBJ2-3|NA|NA
CASSLLLNADTQYF
TGTGCCAGCAGCTTGTTGCTTAATGCAGATACGCAGTATTTT
>TRBV6-5|TRBJ2-1|NA|NA
CASSYSQANEQFF
TGTGCCAGCAGTTACTCGCAGGCGAACGAGCAGTTCTTC
>TRBV5-1|TRBJ1-1|NA|NA
CASKVNRAATEAFF
TGCGCCAGCAAGGTCAACAGGGCGGCCACTGAAGCTTTCTTT
>TRBV30|TRBJ2-5|NA|NA
CAWSWQGQETQYF
TGTGCCTGGAGTTGGCAGGGGCAAGAGACCCAGTACTTC
>TRBV28|TRBJ1-2|NA|NA
CASTPGWTAPRFNYGYTF
TGTGCCAGCACCCCCGGGTGGACAGCCCCCAGATTTAACTATGGCTACACCTTC
>TRBV28|TRBJ1-5|NA|NA
CASSLGHPLAQHF
TGTGCCAGCAGTTTGGGTCACCCTTTAGCCCAGCATTTT
>TRBV28|TRBJ1-1|NA|TRBD1
CASRGQGDTEAFF
TGTGCCAGCAGAGGACAGGGAGACACTGAAGCTTTCTTT
>TRBV27|TRBJ1-5|once|TRBD1
CASSSGQGNNQPQHF
TGTGCCAGCAGCTCAGGACAGGGGAACAATCAGCCCCAGCATTTT
>TRBV15|TRBJ2-3|once|NA
CATSRWALSTDTQYF
TGTGCCACCAGCAGATGGGCGCTTTCCACAGATACGCAGTATTTT
>TRBV6-1|TRBJ2-3|NA|NA
CASLVSTDTQYF
TGTGCCAGCCTAGTGAGCACAGATACGCAGTATTTT
>TRBV5-6|TRBJ2-7|NA|TRBD2
CASSLGAGLNSYEQYF
TGTGCCAGCAGCTTGGGTGCGGGACTAAACTCCTACGAGCAGTACTTC
>TRBV4-1|TRBJ1-1|once|NA
CASSRGGTEAFF
TGCGCCAGCAGCCGAGGGGGCACTGAAGCTTTCTTT
>TRBV11-1|TRBJ2-6|NA|TRBD1
CASSRGGLSSGANVLTF
TGTGCCAGCAGCCGAGGGGGCCTCAGCTCTGGGGCCAACGTCCTGACTTTC
>TRBV11-2|TRBJ2-1|NA|NA
CASSKTNEQFF
TGTGCCAGCAGCAAGACTAATGAGCAGTTCTTC
>TRBV14|TRBJ1-1|NA|NA
CASSQEFNTEAFF
TGTGCCAGCAGCCAAGAATTCAACACTGAAGCTTTCTTT